These 17 T cell receptor beta chains came from one sample sequenced in a study of T cell responses to AZD1222 COVID-19 vaccine. Profiled with immunoSEQ multiplex PCR; TCRdb holds only in-frame clones, not every one. The sample records 90,000 to 120,000 clones, about 90% being singletons. This material consisted of peripheral blood, taken on day 0 of AZD1222 vaccination. The receptors were sampled from an adult in good health.

V and J are TRBV7-2 and TRBJ1-5; a possible D gene is TRBD1 (5 bases). Germline V gene data show CDR1 as SGHTA and CDR2 as FQGNSA. The CDR3 covers 14 residues. Between the trimmed V and J ends, which lost 1 base and 5 bases, there was a span of 9 bases. CDR3 in DNA: TGTGCCAGCAGCTTAGATAGGGGTTATCAGCCCCAGCATTTT. Encoded protein: CASSLDRGYQPQHF.

This chain links TRBV6-5 with TRBJ2-7; the D gene could be TRBD1 or TRBD2 (5 bases each). V was trimmed by 0 bases and J by 2 bases, leaving 14 bases between them. This CDR3 contains 16 residues. In germline, CDR1 is MNHEY, CDR2 SVGAGI. The CDR3 spells CASSYSEVGAPYEQYF. In DNA, the CDR3 is TGTGCCAGCAGTTACTCGGAGGTCGGGGCCCCCTACGAGCAGTACTTC.

This chain connects TRBV5-1 to TRBJ1-6; 7 positions agree with TRBD1. Trimming at V came to 4 bases and at J to 7 bases, leaving 2 bases not matched to a gene. CDR1 and CDR2 from the germline V gene are SGHRS and YFSETQ. This CDR3 is 13 amino acids long. CDR3 in amino acids: CASSGQDNSPLHF. The CDR3 DNA is TGCGCCAGCAGCGGACAGGACAATTCACCCCTCCACTTT.

The chain has TRBV19 and TRBJ2-7, with 8 bases matching TRBD1. J lost 0 bases, V lost 6 bases, and 4 bases had no gene match. This CDR3 has 14 amino acids. Germline lookup yields CDR1 LNHDA and CDR2 SQIVND (reference sequence). In DNA, the CDR3 is TGTGCCAGTAGGCTAACAGGGGGCTCCTACGAGCAGTACTTC. Its translation: CASRLTGGSYEQYF.

The gene calls are TRBV5-1 and TRBJ1-2; unclear D gene. The germline V gene encodes CDR1 SGHRS and CDR2 YFSETQ. The CDR3 consists of 13 residues. Deletions cut 0 bases from V and 8 bases from J, with 11 bases between. CDR3 in DNA: TGCGCCAGCAGCTTGGTGGAGGGAAGAGGCTACACCTTC. Its protein product is CASSLVEGRGYTF.

The chain joins TRBV7-3 to TRBJ2-1; 11 bases agree with TRBD2. From germline, CDR1 is SGHTA and CDR2 FQGTGA. This CDR3 has 15 amino acids. Trimming at V came to 5 bases and at J to 4 bases, leaving 4 bases not matched to a gene. In DNA, the CDR3 is TGTGCCAGCAGCATGCTAGCGGGGGGATACAATGAGCAGTTCTTC. It is translated as CASSMLAGGYNEQFF.

The genes are TRBV5-5 and TRBJ1-6; D is unresolved. CDR3 size: 17 residues. Trimming removed 0 bases at V and 6 bases at J, with 16 bases between. The germline CDR1 and CDR2 sequences are SGHKS and YYEKEE (reference sequence). CDR3 residues: CASSLGYGQESNSPLHF. CDR3 sequence (DNA): TGTGCCAGCAGCTTGGGGTACGGGCAGGAAAGTAATTCACCCCTCCACTTT.

V and J are TRBV21-1 and TRBJ2-7; TRBD1 reflects the table's D call only, with no check against the DNA. TRBV21-1 is a pseudogene. The CDR3 is 16 residues long. CDR3 in DNA: TGTGCCAGCAGCAAAGGGCGGACAGAGATACCCTACGAGCAGTACTTC. It translates to CASSKGRTEIPYEQYF.

V is TRBV7-8 and J is TRBJ1-1; TRBD1 matches 11 bases. The CDR3 covers 15 residues. Germline CDR1 SGHVS, CDR2 FQNEAQ. With 0 bases clipped from V and 5 bases from J, the junction kept 2 bases outside the gene matches. CDR3: CASSLAGTGGTEAFF. The CDR3 coding sequence is TGTGCCAGCAGCTTAGCCGGGACAGGGGGAACTGAAGCTTTCTTT.

CDR3: CASSTYTDTQYF. The CDR3 DNA follows: TGTGCCAGCAGTACCTACACAGATACGCAGTATTTT. The V call is TRBV25-1, the J call TRBJ2-3; D uncertain. CDR3 size: 12 residues. V lost 5 bases and J 2 bases, leaving 5 bases between the germline ends. Germline CDR1 and CDR2: MGHDK and SYGVNS.

The CDR3, as DNA: TGTGCCAGCAGTGCAACGGGGGGGAGGTCTGAAGCTTTCTTT. Translated: CASSATGGRSEAFF. The gene calls are TRBV6-4 and TRBJ1-1; D might be TRBD1 (5 bases). Trimming took 4 bases from V and 6 from J, leaving 15 bases between them. From germline, CDR1 is MRHNA and CDR2 SNTAGT. This CDR3 comprises 14 residues.

The genes are TRBV2 and TRBJ1-6; the D gene is possibly TRBD1 (6 bases). Trimming stripped 3 bases from V and 8 bases from J, with 11 bases between. This CDR3 spans 14 amino acids. Per germline, CDR1 SNHLY and CDR2 FYNNEI. In DNA form, the CDR3 reads TGTGCCAGCAGTGACACAGGGCCCTATTCACCCCTCCACTTT. This sequence encodes CASSDTGPYSPLHF. Drawing the rest from reference TRBV2 and TRBJ1-6, the complete variable domain is EPEVTQTPSHQVTQMGQEVILRCVPISNHLYFYWYRQILGQKVEFLVSFYNNEISEKSEIFDDQFSVERPDGSNFTLKIRSTKLEDSAMYFCASSDTGPYSPLHFGNGTRLTVT.

The V and J genes are TRBV19 and TRBJ2-1; 8 bases are a match to TRBD2. J was trimmed by 2 bases and V by 1 base; bases with no gene match: 22. The CDR3 is 22 amino acids. Germline V gene data show CDR1 as LNHDA and CDR2 as SQIVND (reference sequence). DNA for the CDR3: TGTGCCAGTAGTATAGTGGATTGGCTCGCGGGGGGATCCCGGCCGGCCTACAATGAGCAGTTCTTC. It is translated as CASSIVDWLAGGSRPAYNEQFF.

This clone has a single count. V and J are TRBV9 and TRBJ2-3, with 10 nucleotides matching TRBD1. CDR1 and CDR2 from the germline V gene are SGDLS and YYNGEE. The ends lost 4 bases at V and 5 bases at J; junction bases unmatched: 4. There are 14 residues in the CDR3. This chain's CDR3 is CASSFRTGGDTQYF. CDR3 in DNA: TGTGCCAGCAGCTTCCGGACAGGGGGAGATACGCAGTATTTT.

This chain joins TRBV7-2 and TRBJ1-2; TRBD1 matches 7 bases. Germline-derived CDR1 and CDR2 are SGHTA and FQGNSA. This CDR3 has 17 amino acids. Trimming cost V 2 bases and J 5 bases; bases outside gene matches: 14. The CDR3 nucleotides are TGTGCCAGCAGCTTACTTCTGAGGGGACAGCCCGGGTATGGCTACACCTTC. This translates into CASSLLLRGQPGYGYTF.

The gene calls are TRBV28 and TRBJ2-4; D is uncertain. Between the trimmed V and J ends, which lost 6 bases and 0 bases, there was a span of 9 bases. The CDR3 loop spans 14 amino acids. Germline V gene lookup returns CDR1 MDHEN and CDR2 SYDVKM. CDR3 sequence (DNA): TGTGCCAGCAGACCTCCGCTAGCCAAAAACATTCAGTACTTC. Translation: CASRPPLAKNIQYF.

In regard to this clone: A much more abundant neighbour one base away suggests this may be a read error. The same CDR3 can be traced to other DNA sequences in this sample. J is TRBJ2-7 and V is TRBV7-2, with D possibly being TRBD1 or TRBD2 (5 bases each). This CDR3 is 17 amino acids long. From germline, CDR1 is SGHTA and CDR2 FQGNSA. As DNA, the CDR3 is TGTGCCAGCAGCTTAAGGAAAACTTTCAGAGACCTGGGGGAGCAGTACTTT. Encoded protein: CASSLRKTFRDLGEQYF. The full variable domain, with the rest looked up from reference TRBV7-2 and TRBJ2-7, is GAGVSQSPSNKVTEKGKDVELRCDPISGHTALYWYRQSLGQGLEFLIYFQGNSAPDKSGLPSDRFSAERTGGSVSTLTIQRTQQEDSAVYLCASSLRKTFRDLGEQYFGPGTRLTVT.